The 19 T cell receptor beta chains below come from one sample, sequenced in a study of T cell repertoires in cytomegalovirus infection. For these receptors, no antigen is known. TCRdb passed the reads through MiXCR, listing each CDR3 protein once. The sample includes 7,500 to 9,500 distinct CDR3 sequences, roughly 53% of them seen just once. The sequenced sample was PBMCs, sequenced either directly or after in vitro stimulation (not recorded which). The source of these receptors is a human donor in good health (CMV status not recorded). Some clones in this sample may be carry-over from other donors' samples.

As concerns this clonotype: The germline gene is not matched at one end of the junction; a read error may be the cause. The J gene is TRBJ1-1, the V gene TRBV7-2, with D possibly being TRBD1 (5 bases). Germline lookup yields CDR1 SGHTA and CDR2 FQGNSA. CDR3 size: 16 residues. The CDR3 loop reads CDSGLDSRGSNTEAFF. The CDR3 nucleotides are TGTGACAGCGGCTTAGATTCTAGGGGCTCGAACACTGAAGCGTTCTTT.

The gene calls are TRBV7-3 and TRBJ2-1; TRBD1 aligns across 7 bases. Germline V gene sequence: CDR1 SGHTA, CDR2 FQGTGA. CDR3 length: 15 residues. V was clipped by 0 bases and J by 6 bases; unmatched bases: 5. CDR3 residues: CASSLTVGQTNEQFF. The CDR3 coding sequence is TGTGCCAGCAGCTTAACAGTGGGACAGACCAATGAGCAGTTCTTC.

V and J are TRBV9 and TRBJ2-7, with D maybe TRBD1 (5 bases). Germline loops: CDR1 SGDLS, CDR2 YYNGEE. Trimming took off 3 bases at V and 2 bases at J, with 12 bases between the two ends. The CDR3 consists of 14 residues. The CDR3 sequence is CASSALNRPYEQYF. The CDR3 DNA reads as TGTGCCAGCAGCGCACTTAACAGGCCCTACGAGCAGTACTTC.

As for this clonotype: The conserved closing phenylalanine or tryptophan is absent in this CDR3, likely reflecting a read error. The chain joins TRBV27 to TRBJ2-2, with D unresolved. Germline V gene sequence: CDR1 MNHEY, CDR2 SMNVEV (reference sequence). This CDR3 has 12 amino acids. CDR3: CASSDNTGELFL. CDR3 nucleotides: TGTGCCAGCAGTGACAACACCGGAGAGCTGTTTTTG.

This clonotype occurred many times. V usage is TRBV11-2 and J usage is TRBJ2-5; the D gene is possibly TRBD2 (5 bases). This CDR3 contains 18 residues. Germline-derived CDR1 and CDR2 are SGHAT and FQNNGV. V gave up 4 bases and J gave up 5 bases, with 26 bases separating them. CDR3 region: CASSSPVSRVGMRETQYF. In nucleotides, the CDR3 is TGTGCCAGCAGCTCCCCGGTTTCGCGGGTGGGTATGAGGGAGACCCAGTACTTC.

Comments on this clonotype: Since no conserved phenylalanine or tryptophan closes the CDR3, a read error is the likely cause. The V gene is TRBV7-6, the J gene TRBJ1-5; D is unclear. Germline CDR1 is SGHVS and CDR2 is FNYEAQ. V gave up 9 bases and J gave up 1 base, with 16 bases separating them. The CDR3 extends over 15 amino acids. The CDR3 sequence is CASCPETYSNQPQHL. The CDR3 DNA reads TGTGCCAGTTGCCCCGAAACATACAGCAATCAGCCCCAGCATTTG.

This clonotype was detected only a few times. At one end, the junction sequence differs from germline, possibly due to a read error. The CDR3 DNA reads TGCGCCAGCAGCCAAGGCCCCCGTGAACAGCTCTATGGCTCCCCCTTC. Protein: CASSQGPREQLYGSPF. The chain carries TRBV4-1 and TRBJ1-2; D is uncertain. Germline CDR1 and CDR2: MGHRA and YSYEKL. There are 16 residues in the CDR3.

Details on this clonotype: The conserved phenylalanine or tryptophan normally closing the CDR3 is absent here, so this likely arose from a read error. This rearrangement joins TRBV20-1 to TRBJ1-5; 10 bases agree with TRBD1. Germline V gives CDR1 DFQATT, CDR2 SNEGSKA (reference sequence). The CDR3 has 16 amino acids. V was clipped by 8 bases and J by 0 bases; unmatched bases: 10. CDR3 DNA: TGCAGTTCTTGGGACAGGGGTCGTTATAGCAATCAGCCCCAGCATTTG. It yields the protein CSSWDRGRYSNQPQHL.

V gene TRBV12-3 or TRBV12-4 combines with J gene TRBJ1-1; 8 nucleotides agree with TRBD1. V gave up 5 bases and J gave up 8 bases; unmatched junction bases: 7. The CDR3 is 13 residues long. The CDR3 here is CASSPRQGREAFF. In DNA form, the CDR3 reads TGTGCCAGCAGTCCCCGACAGGGGAGAGAAGCTTTCTTT.

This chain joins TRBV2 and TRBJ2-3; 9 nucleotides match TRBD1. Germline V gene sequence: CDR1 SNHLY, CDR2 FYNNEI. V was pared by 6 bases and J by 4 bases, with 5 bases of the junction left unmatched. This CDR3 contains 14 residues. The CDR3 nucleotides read TGTGCCAGCAGGACAGGGGGAGGCTCAGATACGCAGTATTTT. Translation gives CASRTGGGSDTQYF. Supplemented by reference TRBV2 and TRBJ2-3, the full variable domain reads EPEVTQTPSHQVTQMGQEVILRCVPISNHLYFYWYRQILGQKVEFLVSFYNNEISEKSEIFDDQFSVERPDGSNFTLKIRSTKLEDSAMYFCASRTGGGSDTQYFGPGTRLTVL.

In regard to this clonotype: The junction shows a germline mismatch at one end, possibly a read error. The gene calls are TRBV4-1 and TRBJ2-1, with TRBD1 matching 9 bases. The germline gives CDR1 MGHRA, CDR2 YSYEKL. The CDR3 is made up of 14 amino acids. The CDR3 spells CASSKGGTGLEHFF. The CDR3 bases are TGTGCCAGCAGCAAAGGAGGGACAGGGCTGGAGCATTTCTTC.

This CDR3 reads CASSQEGTRCTYTQPQHF. For the CDR3, the DNA is TGTGCCAGCAGTCAGGAGGGGACCAGGTGTACGTACACTCAGCCCCAGCATTTT. V gene TRBV12-3 or TRBV12-4 combines with J gene TRBJ1-5; perhaps TRBD1 as D (5 bases). This CDR3 is 18 amino acids long. V lost 5 bases to trimming and J lost 6 bases, with 26 bases between them.

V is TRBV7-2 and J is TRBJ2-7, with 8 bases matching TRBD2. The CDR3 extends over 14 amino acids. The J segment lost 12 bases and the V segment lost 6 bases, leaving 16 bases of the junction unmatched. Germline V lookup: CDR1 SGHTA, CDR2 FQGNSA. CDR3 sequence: CASRPWTSSYETYF. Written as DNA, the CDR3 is TGTGCCAGCAGACCCTGGACTAGCTCCTACGAGACGTACTTC.

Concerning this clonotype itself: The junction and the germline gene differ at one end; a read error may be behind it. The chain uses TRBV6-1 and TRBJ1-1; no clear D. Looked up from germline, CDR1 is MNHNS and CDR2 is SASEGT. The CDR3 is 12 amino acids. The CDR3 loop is CASTWVRTEYVF. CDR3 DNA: TGTGCCAGCACCTGGGTGCGGACTGAATATGTCTTT.

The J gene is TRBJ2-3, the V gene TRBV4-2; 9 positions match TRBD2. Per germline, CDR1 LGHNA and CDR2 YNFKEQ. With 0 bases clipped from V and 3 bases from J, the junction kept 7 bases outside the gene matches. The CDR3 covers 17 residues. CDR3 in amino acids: CASSQDLASGMTDTQYF. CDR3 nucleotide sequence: TGTGCCAGCAGCCAAGATCTGGCTAGCGGGATGACAGATACGCAGTATTTT.

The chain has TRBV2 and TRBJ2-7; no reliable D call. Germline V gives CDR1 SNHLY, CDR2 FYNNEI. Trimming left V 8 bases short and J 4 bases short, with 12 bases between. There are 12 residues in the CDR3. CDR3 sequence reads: CASRGNGYEQYF. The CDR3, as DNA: TGTGCCAGCCGCGGTAACGGGTACGAGCAGTACTTC.

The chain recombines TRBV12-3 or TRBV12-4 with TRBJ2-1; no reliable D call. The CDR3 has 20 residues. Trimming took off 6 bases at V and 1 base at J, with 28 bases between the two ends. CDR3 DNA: TGTGCCAGCAGCTCCCTAAGCCTCCTTGGTTTAGAAAGTTCCTACAATGAGCAGTTCTTC. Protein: CASSSLSLLGLESSYNEQFF.

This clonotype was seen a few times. The CDR3 loop reads CSAPRYGSSYEQYF. The CDR3 DNA sequence: TGCAGTGCTCCCCGATACGGGAGCTCCTACGAGCAGTACTTC. The genes are TRBV20-1 and TRBJ2-7, with D possibly matching TRBD2 (6 bases). CDR3 length: 14 residues. Germline-derived CDR1 and CDR2 are DFQATT and SNEGSKA (reference sequence). Trimming took off 5 bases at V and 0 bases at J, with 14 bases between the two ends.

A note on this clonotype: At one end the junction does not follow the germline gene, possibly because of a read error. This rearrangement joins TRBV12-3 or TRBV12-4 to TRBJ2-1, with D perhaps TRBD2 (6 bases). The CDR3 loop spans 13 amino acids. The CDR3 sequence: CARTSRAGNEKFF. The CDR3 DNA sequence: TGTGCCAGAACGTCCCGGGCGGGAAATGAGAAGTTCTTC.